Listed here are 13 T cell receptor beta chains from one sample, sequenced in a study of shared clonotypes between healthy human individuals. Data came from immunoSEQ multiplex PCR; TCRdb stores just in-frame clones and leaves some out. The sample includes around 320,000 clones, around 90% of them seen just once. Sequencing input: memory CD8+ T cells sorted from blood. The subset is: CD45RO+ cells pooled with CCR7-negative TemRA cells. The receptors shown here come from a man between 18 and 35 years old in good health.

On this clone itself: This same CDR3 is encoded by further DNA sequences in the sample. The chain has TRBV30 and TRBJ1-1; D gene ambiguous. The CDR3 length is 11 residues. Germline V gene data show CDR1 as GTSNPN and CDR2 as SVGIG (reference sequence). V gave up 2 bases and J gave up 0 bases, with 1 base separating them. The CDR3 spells CAWSLNTEAFF. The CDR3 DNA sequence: TGTGCCTGGAGTTTGAACACTGAAGCTTTCTTT.

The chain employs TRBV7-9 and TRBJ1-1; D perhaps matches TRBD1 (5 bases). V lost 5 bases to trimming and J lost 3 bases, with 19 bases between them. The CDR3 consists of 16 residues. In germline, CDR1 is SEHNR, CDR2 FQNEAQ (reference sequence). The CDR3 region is CASSQTRTHLDTEAFF. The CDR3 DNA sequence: TGTGCCAGCAGCCAAACCAGGACACACCTTGACACTGAAGCTTTCTTT.

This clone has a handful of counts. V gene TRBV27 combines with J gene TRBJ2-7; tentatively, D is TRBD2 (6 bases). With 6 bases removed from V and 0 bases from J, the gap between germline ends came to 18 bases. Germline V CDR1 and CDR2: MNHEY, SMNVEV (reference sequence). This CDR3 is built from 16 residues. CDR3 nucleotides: TGTGCCAGCAGCCCCACCGGGGGTTCCCTCTCCTACGAGCAGTACTTC. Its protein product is CASSPTGGSLSYEQYF.

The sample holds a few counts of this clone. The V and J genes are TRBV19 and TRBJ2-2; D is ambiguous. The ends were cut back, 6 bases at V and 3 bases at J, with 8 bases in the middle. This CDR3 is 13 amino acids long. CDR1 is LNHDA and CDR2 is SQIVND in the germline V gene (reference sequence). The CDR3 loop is CASRAAYTGELFF. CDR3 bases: TGTGCCAGTAGGGCAGCATACACCGGGGAGCTGTTTTTT. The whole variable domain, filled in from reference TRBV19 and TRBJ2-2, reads DGGITQSPKYLFRKEGQNVTLSCEQNLNHDAMYWYRQDPGQGLRLIYYSQIVNDFQKGDIAEGYSVSREKKESFPLTVTSAQKNPTAFYLCASRAAYTGELFFGEGSRLTVL.

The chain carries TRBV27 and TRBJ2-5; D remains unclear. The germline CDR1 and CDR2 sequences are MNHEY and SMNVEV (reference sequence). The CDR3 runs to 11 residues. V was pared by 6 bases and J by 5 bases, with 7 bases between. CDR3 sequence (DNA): TGTGCCAGCAGAACCGGGGAGACCCAGTACTTC. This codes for CASRTGETQYF.

CDR3 region: CASSSGHLSSYEQYF. CDR3 bases: TGTGCCAGCAGCTCGGGACACCTTAGCTCCTACGAGCAGTACTTC. This chain connects TRBV11-2 to TRBJ2-7; possibly TRBD1 for D (6 bases). The CDR3 has 15 amino acids. Per germline, CDR1 SGHAT and CDR2 FQNNGV. Between the trimmed V and J ends, which lost 4 bases and 0 bases, there was a span of 13 bases.

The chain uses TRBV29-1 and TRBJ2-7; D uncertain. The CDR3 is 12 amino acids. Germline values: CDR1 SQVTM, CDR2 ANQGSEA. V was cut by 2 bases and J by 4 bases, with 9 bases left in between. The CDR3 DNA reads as TGCAGCGTTGAACTCACTGAGTACGAGCAGTACTTC. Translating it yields CSVELTEYEQYF.

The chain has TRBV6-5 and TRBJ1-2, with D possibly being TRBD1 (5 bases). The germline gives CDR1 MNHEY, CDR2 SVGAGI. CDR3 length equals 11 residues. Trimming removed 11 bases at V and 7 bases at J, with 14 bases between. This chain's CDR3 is CASTQGFGYTF. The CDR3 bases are TGTGCCTCGACCCAGGGTTTTGGCTACACCTTC.

CDR3 DNA sequence: TGTGCCGTAGGAGCACAGAACACTGAAGCTTTCTTT. It codes for CAVGAQNTEAFF. This rearrangement joins TRBV7-9 to TRBJ1-1; D unclear. The length of the CDR3 is 12 residues. Trimming took off 11 bases at V and 1 base at J, with 11 bases between the two ends. Germline V lookup: CDR1 SEHNR, CDR2 FQNEAQ (reference sequence).

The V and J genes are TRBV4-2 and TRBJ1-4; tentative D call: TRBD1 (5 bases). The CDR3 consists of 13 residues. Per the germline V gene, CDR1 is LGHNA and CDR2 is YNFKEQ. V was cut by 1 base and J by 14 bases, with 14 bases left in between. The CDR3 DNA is TGTGCCAGCAGCCAAGGGGACCCGGGAGTTCTGTTTTTT. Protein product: CASSQGDPGVLFF.

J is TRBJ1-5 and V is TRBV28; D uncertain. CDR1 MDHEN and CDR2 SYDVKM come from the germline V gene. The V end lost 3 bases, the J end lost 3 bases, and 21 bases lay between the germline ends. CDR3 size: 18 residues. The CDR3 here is CASSFEFPAVYYNQPQHF. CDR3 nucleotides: TGTGCCAGCAGTTTCGAATTCCCCGCAGTATACTACAATCAGCCCCAGCATTTT.

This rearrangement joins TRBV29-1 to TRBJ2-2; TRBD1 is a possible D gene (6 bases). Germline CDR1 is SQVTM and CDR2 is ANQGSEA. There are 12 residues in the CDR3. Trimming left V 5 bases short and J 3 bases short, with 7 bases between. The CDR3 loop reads CSVKGDTGELFF. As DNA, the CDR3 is TGCAGCGTTAAGGGGGACACCGGGGAGCTGTTTTTT.

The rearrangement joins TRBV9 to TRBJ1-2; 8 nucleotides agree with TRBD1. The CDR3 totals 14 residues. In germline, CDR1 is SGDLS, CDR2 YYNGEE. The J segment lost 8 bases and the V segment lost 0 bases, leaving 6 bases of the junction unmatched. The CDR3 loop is CASSVGQGAGGYTF. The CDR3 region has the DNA TGTGCCAGCAGCGTAGGGCAGGGGGCAGGAGGCTACACCTTC.